One T cell receptor (beta chain) is described in this entry. Its antigen is currently unknown. The CDR3 totals 9 residues. The sample belongs to a study of shared clonotypes between healthy human individuals. General study results and limits: Relative to memory subsets, naive subsets generally showed larger estimated richness.

Replicate PCRs run on sorted subsets employed 150 to 250 ng DNA, 30,000 to 35,000 T cell genomes. Produced via immunoSEQ multiplex PCR; TCRdb's table is partial and in-frame only. The sample has roughly 1 million clones, around 78% seen once. All participating donors were Caucasian adults from Nashville, Tennessee. The rearrangement joins TRBV3-2 to TRBJ1-1; the D call of TRBD1 is as the table states it, not checked on the DNA. TRBV3-2 is a documented pseudogene. Sequenced: memory CD4+ T cells from PBMCs. The sample's subset: CD45RA-negative fraction. The sequence came from a man between 18 and 35 years old in good health. Some clones in this sample may be carry-over from other donors' samples. CDR3 coding DNA: TGTGCCAGCAGCTACAGGGGTTTCTTT. Its translation is CASSYRGFF.